The 9 T cell receptor beta chains given below trace back to one sample, sequenced in a study of CD8+CD57+ T cells in acquired aplastic anemia. Genomic DNA, the template, was used for profiling of the TCR beta VDJ and CDR3. TCRdb ran MiXCR on the reads and lists one entry per CDR3 protein. The sample has about 130,000 distinct CDR3 sequences; about 46% are singletons. Sequencing was performed on sorted CD4+, CD8+, or CD8+CD57+ T cells (not recorded which) from PBMCs. Receptors originate from a human donor in good health, serving as a control.

This clonotype was detected a few times. V gene TRBV7-3 combines with J gene TRBJ1-2; 7 bases align to TRBD1. Germline CDR1 is SGHTA and CDR2 is FQGTGA. The CDR3 covers 12 residues. J gave up 8 bases and V 5 bases, and 5 bases lay outside the gene matches. CDR3 amino acids: CASSQQGSGYTF. The CDR3 region has the DNA TGTGCCAGCAGCCAACAGGGGAGCGGCTACACCTTC.

This clonotype has ten or more counts. The rearrangement links TRBV7-7 to TRBJ2-7; 7 positions agree with TRBD2. With 5 bases clipped from V and 2 bases from J, the junction kept 6 bases outside the gene matches. Germline assignment: CDR1 SSHAT and CDR2 FNYEAQ (reference sequence). The CDR3 is 14 residues long. The CDR3 region is CASSPREGPYEQYF. CDR3 bases: TGTGCCAGCAGCCCCAGGGAGGGACCCTACGAGCAGTACTTC.

This clonotype was observed many times. The chain joins TRBV24-1 to TRBJ2-5, with D possibly matching TRBD1 (5 bases). The CDR3 runs to 15 residues. The ends were cut back, 4 bases at V and 2 bases at J, with 13 bases in the middle. CDR1 is KGHDR, CDR2 SFDVKD, per germline. The CDR3 region is CATSESQGSQETQYF. Here the CDR3 DNA reads TGTGCCACCAGTGAGAGTCAGGGATCACAAGAGACCCAGTACTTC.

The V and J genes are TRBV25-1 and TRBJ2-7, with 7 nucleotides matching TRBD2. The germline gives CDR1 MGHDK, CDR2 SYGVNS. This CDR3 has 15 residues. V lost 5 bases to trimming and J lost 6 bases; unmatched junction nucleotides: 13. This CDR3 reads CASSWGGGEVSEQYF. The CDR3 DNA reads as TGTGCCAGCAGTTGGGGCGGGGGAGAGGTATCCGAGCAGTACTTC.

This clonotype was observed a single time. The chain joins TRBV11-2 to TRBJ1-2, with D perhaps TRBD1 (5 bases). Trimming took off 1 base at V and 4 bases at J, with 16 bases between the two ends. CDR3 length equals 16 residues. Per the germline V gene, CDR1 is SGHAT and CDR2 is FQNNGV. The CDR3 DNA reads TGTGCCAGCAGCTTAGGGGTAGGGGATGTAGGCTATGGCTACACCTTC. Its protein product is CASSLGVGDVGYGYTF.

Worth noting for this clonotype: At one of its ends the junction is not consistent with the germline gene, which may arise from a read error. The genes are TRBV6-1 and TRBJ1-1; possibly TRBD1 for D (6 bases). The CDR3 is 15 amino acids. Germline loops: CDR1 MNHNS, CDR2 SASEGT. The CDR3 bases are TGTGCCAACAGTGAAATAAGGGGGGCGAGCTGTGAAGCTTTCTTT. It translates to CANSEIRGASCEAFF.

This clonotype has ten or more counts. This sequence joins TRBV6-5 and TRBJ1-1; D unclear. The CDR3 totals 16 residues. Trimming took off 0 bases at V and 1 base at J, with 12 bases between the two ends. Germline CDR1 reads MNHEY; CDR2 reads SVGAGI. The CDR3 sequence is CASSYSRQVGNTEAFF. The CDR3 nucleotides read TGTGCCAGCAGTTACTCGAGGCAGGTAGGGAACACTGAAGCTTTCTTT.

This clonotype appeared once. This sequence joins TRBV10-3 and TRBJ1-4; D is perhaps TRBD1 (5 bases). The germline V gene has CDR1 ENHRY and CDR2 SYGVKD. Trimming shortened V by 2 bases and J by 8 bases, and 12 bases separated the two germline ends. CDR3 length equals 14 residues. The CDR3 DNA is TGTGCCATCAGTGAGGGCAGGGAGGGGGAAAAACTGTTTTTT. Protein product: CAISEGREGEKLFF.

As to this clonotype: Mismatch with germline at one junction end may stem from a read error. The J gene is TRBJ2-3, the V gene TRBV20-1, with 8 bases fitting TRBD2. CDR1 and CDR2 from the germline V gene are DFQATT and SNEGSKA (reference sequence). This CDR3 is built from 15 residues. The CDR3 DNA sequence: TGCGGTGCTCGAGGAAGCGGGGGCGTCACAGATACGCAGTATTTT. Its translation is CGARGSGGVTDTQYF.